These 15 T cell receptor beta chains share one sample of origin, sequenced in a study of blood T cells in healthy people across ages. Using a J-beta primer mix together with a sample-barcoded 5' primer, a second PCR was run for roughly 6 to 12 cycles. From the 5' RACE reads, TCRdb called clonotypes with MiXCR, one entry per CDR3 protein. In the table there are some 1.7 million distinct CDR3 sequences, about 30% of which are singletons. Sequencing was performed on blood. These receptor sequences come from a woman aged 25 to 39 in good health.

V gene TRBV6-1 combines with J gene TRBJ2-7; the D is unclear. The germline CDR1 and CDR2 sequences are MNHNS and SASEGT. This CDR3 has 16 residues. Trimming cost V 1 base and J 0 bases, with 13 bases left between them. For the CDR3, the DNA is TGTGCCAGCAGTGAAGGGAATCGGTTCACCTCCTACGAGCAGTACTTC. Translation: CASSEGNRFTSYEQYF.

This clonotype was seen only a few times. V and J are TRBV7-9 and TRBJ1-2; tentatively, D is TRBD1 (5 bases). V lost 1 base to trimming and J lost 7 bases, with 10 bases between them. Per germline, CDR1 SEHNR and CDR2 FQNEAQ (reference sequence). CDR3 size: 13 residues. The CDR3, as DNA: TGTGCCAGCAGCTTAGTCAGGGTGTCTGGCTACACCTTC. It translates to CASSLVRVSGYTF.

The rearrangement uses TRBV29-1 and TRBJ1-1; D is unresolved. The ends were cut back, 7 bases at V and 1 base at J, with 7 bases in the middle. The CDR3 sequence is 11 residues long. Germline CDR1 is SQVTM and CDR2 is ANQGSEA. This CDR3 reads CSAERNTEAFF. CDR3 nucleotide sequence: TGCAGCGCTGAGCGGAACACTGAAGCTTTCTTT.

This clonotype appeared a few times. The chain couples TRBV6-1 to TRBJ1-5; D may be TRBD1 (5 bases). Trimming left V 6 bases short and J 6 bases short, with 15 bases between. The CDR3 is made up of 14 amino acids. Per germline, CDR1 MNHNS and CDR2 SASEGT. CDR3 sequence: CASRGGGNVQPQHF. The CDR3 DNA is TGTGCCAGCAGAGGCGGGGGGAACGTTCAGCCCCAGCATTTT.

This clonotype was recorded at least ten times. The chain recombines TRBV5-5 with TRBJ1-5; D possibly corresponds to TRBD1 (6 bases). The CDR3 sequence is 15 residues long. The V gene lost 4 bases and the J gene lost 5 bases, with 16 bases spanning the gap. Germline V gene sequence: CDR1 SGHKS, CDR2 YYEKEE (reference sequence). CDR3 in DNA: TGTGCCAGCAGCCCCCTTGGGGGGCCGTATCAGCCCCAGCATTTT. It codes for CASSPLGGPYQPQHF.

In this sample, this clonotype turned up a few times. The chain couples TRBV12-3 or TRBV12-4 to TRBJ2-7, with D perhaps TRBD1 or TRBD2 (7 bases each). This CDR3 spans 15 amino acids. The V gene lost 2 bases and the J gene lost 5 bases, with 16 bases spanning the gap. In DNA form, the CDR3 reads TGTGCCAGCAGTTTATTAGGGCAGGGGGGGAACGAGCAGTACTTC. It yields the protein CASSLLGQGGNEQYF.

The CDR3 loop reads CASSFRGGGEQYF. The CDR3 nucleotides are TGTGCCAGCAGCTTCCGGGGTGGGGGCGAGCAGTACTTC. V is TRBV7-9 and J is TRBJ2-5, with D tentatively TRBD1 or TRBD2 (5 bases each). The end of the DNA is better explained by TRBJ2-7, so the J call may be wrong. The length of the CDR3 is 13 residues. CDR1 and CDR2 (germline): SEHNR, FQNEAQ (reference sequence).

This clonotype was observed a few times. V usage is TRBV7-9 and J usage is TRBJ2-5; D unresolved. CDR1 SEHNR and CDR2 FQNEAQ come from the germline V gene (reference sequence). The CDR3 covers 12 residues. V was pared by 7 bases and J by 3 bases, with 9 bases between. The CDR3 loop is CASKGDKETQYF. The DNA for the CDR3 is TGTGCCAGCAAAGGAGACAAAGAGACCCAGTACTTC.

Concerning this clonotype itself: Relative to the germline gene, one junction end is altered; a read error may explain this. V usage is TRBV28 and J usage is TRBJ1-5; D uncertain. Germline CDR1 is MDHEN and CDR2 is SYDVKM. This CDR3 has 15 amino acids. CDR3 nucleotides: TGTGCCAGCAGCCCGAGCGACTGGAGCAATCGGCCCCAGCATTTT. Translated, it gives CASSPSDWSNRPQHF.

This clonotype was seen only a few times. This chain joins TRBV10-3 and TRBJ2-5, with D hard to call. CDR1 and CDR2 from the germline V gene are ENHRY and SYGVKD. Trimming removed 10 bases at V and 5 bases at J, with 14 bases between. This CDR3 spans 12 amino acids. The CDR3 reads CATRGLLETQYF. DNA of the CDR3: TGTGCCACCCGCGGTCTCTTGGAGACCCAGTACTTC.

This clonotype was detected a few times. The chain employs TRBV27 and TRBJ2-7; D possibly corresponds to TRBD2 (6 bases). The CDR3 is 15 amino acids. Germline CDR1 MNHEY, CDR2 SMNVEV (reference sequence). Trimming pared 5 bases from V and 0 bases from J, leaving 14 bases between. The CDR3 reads CASSRDSRSSYEQYF. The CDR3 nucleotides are TGTGCCAGCAGTCGGGACTCTAGGAGCTCCTACGAGCAGTACTTC.

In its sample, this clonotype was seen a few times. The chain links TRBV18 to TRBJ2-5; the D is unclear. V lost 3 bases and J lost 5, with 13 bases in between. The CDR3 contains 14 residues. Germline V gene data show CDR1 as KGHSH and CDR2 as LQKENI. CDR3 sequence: CASSPQDPGETQYF. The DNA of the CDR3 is TGTGCCAGCTCACCCCAGGATCCCGGGGAGACCCAGTACTTC.

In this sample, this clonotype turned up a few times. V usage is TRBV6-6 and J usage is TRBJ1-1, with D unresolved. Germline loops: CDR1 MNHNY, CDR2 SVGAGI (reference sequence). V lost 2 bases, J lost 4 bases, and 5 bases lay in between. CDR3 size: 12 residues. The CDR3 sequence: CASSYGVTEAFF. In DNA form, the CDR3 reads TGTGCCAGCAGTTACGGAGTCACTGAAGCTTTCTTT.

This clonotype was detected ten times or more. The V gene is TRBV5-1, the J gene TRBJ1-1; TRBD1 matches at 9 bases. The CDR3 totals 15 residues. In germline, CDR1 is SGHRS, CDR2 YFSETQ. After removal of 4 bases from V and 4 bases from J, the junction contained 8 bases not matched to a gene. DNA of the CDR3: TGCGCCAGCAGCGCAGGACAGGGGAGGGGCACTGAAGCTTTCTTT. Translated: CASSAGQGRGTEAFF.

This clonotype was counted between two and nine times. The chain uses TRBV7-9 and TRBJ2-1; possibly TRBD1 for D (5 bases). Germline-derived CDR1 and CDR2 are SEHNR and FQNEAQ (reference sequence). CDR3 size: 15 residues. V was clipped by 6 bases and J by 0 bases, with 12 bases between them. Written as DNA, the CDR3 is TGTGCCAGCAGTCCAGGGCCCGTCTCCTACAATGAGCAGTTCTTC. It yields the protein CASSPGPVSYNEQFF.